The TCR beta chain described here comes from a study of CD8 T cells in ankylosing spondylitis. Findings of the study overall: Reportedly, disease-linked clones are significantly enriched in ankylosing spondylitis patients' matched synovial fluid. In ankylosing spondylitis blood, a motif of seven to nine highly homologous TCR beta variants appeared characteristic. Earlier reports found some motif variants in synovial fluid and blood in reactive arthritis.

Scientists made TCR beta libraries using quantitative 5'-RACE with molecular barcodes. TCRdb independently ran MiXCR on the 5' RACE reads; one entry per CDR3 protein. In the table there are about 240,000 distinct CDR3 sequences, around a tenth of which are singletons. This clonotype was counted many times. No antigen is known for it. Trimming at V came to 5 bases and at J to 0 bases, leaving 4 bases not matched to a gene. Per germline, CDR1 WSHSY and CDR2 SAAADI. CDR3 size: 15 residues. This TCR derives from a male donor with ankylosing spondylitis or in good health (not recorded which). The chain employs TRBV10-2 and TRBJ2-1; TRBD2 matches 7 bases. Input material: blood, either unsorted or a sorted T cell fraction (not recorded which). DNA for the CDR3: TGCGCCAGCAGTCCCTCGGGAGGCTCCTACAATGAGCAGTTCTTC. Encoded protein: CASSPSGGSYNEQFF.